This TCR beta chain appears in the sequencing data of a study of blood T cell repertoires in COVID-19. The method was immunoSEQ multiplex PCR; TCRdb's version includes in-frame clones alone and lacks a portion of them. Among 95,000 to 150,000 clones, less than 75% were seen once, and the ten largest hold more than 0.8%. The ends lost 0 bases at V and 7 bases at J; junction bases unmatched: 6. Germline-derived CDR1 and CDR2 are SNHLY and FYNNEI. The length of the CDR3 is 15 residues. The chain is built from TRBV2 and TRBJ2-7, with 10 bases aligning to TRBD2. The receptor was isolated from a human donor with acute or convalescent COVID-19. The donor label of this sample is uncertain. Material for sequencing was peripheral blood. The CDR3: CASSEASSGGWEQYF. In DNA, the CDR3 is TGTGCCAGCAGTGAAGCGTCTAGCGGGGGTTGGGAGCAGTACTTC. The variable domain in full, completed from reference TRBV2 and TRBJ2-7, reads EPEVTQTPSHQVTQMGQEVILRCVPISNHLYFYWYRQILGQKVEFLVSFYNNEISEKSEIFDDQFSVERPDGSNFTLKIRSTKLEDSAMYFCASSEASSGGWEQYFGPGTRLTVT.